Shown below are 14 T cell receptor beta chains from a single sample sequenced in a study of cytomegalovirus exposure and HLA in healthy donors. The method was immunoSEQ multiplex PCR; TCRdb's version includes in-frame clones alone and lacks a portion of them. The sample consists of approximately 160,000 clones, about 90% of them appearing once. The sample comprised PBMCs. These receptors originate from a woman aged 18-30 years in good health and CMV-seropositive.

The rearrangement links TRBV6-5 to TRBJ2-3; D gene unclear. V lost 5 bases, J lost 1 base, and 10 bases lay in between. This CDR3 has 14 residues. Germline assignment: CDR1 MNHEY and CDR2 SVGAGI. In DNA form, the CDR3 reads TGTGCCAGCAGTCCTCTAGATGGCACAGATACGCAGTATTTT. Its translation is CASSPLDGTDTQYF.

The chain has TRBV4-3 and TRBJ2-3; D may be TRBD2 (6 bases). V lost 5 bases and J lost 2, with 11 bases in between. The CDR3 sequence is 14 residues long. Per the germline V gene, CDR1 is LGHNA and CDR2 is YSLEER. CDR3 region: CASSEEGSTDTQYF. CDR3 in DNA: TGCGCCAGCAGCGAGGAGGGGTCCACAGATACGCAGTATTTT.

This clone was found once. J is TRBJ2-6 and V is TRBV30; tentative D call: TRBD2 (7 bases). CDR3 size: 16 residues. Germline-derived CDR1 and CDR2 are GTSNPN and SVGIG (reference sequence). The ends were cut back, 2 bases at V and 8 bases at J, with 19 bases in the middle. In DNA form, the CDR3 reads TGTGCCTGGAGTACCGCCCGGGGGCGGGGGCCCAACGTCCTGACTTTC. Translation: CAWSTARGRGPNVLTF.

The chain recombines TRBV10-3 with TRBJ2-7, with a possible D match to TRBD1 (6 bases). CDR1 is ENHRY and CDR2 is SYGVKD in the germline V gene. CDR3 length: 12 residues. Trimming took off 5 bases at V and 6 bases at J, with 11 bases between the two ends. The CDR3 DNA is TGTGCCATCAGTCCCCGGGACACCGAGCAGTACTTC. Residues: CAISPRDTEQYF.

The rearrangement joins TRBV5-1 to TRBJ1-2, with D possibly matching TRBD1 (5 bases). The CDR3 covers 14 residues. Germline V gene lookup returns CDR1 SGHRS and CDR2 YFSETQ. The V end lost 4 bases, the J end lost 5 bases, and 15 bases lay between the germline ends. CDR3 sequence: CASSLNGGDYGYTF. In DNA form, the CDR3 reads TGCGCCAGCAGCCTGAATGGGGGGGATTATGGCTACACCTTC.

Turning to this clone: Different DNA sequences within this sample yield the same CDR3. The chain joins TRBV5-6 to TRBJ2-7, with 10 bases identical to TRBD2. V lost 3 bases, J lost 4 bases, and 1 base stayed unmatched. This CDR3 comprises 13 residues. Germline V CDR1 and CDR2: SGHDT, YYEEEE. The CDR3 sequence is CASSSTSGYEQYF. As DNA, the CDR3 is TGTGCCAGCAGCTCGACTAGCGGGTACGAGCAGTACTTC.

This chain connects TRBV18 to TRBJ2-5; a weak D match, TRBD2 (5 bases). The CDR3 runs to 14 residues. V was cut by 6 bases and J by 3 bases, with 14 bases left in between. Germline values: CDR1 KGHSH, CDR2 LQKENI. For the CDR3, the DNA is TGTGCCAGCTCCCCGGGGTCAGAGAAAGAGACCCAGTACTTC. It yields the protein CASSPGSEKETQYF.

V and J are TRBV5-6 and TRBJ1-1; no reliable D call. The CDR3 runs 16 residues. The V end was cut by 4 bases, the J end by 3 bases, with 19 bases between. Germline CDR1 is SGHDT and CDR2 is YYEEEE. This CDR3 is CASSLRPERPDTEAFF. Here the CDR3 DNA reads TGTGCCAGCAGCCTGCGGCCGGAGAGGCCTGACACTGAAGCTTTCTTT.

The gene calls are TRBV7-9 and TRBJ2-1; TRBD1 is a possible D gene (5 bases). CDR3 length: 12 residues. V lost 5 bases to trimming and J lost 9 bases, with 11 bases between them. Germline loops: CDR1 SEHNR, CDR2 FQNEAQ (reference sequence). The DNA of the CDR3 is TGTGCCAGCAGCACCAGGGAAGGTGAGCAGTTCTTC. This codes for CASSTREGEQFF.

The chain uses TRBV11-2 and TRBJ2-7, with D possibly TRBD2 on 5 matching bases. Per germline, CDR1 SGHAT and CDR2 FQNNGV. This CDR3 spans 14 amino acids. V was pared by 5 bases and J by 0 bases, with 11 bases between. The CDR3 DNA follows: TGTGCCAGCAGCATCCCAGCGGACTCCTACGAGCAGTACTTC. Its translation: CASSIPADSYEQYF.

CDR3 sequence reads: CASSPWGVTGGELFF. CDR3 DNA: TGTGCCAGCAGCCCATGGGGGGTTACGGGCGGGGAGCTGTTTTTT. The rearrangement joins TRBV28 to TRBJ2-2; D might be TRBD2 (6 bases). V was shortened by 6 bases and J by 7 bases, with 18 bases between the two germline ends. CDR3 size: 15 residues. The germline V gene encodes CDR1 MDHEN and CDR2 SYDVKM. The full variable domain, its missing parts supplied by reference TRBV28 and TRBJ2-2, is DVKVTQSSRYLVKRTGEKVFLECVQDMDHENMFWYRQDPGLGLRLIYFSYDVKMKEKGDIPEGYSVSREKKERFSLILESASTNQTSMYLCASSPWGVTGGELFFGEGSRLTVL.

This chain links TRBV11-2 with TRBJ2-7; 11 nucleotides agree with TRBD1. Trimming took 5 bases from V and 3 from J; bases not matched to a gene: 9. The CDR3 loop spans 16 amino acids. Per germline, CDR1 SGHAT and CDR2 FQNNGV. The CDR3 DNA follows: TGTGCCAGCAGCCATCGGACAGGGGGCGCTTTCTACGAGCAGTACTTC. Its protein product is CASSHRTGGAFYEQYF.

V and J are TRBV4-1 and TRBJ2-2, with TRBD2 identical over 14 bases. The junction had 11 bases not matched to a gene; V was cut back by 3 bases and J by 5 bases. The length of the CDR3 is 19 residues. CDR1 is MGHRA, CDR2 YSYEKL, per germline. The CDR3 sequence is CASSHPGLAGGMRTGELFF. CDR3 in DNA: TGCGCCAGCAGCCATCCTGGACTAGCGGGGGGAATGAGAACCGGGGAGCTGTTTTTT.

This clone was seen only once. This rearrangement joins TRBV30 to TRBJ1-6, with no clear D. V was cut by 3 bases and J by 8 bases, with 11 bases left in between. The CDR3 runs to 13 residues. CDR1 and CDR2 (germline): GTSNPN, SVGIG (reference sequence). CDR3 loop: CAWSKGRDSPLHF. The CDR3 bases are TGTGCCTGGAGCAAAGGGAGGGATTCACCCCTCCACTTT. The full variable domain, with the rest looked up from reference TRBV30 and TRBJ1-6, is SQTIHQWPATLVQPVGSPLSLECTVEGTSNPNLYWYRQAAGRGLQLLFYSVGIGQISSEVPQNLSASRPQDRQFILSSKKLLLSDSGFYLCAWSKGRDSPLHFGNGTRLTVT.